This TCR beta chain was sequenced during a study of post-analysis software for immune sequencing data (dated by TCRdb to between 2014 and 2017). Study-wide context: Disease courses on record covered relapsing-remitting, secondary progressive and progressive-relapsing multiple sclerosis, though some patients had no subtype annotation. A subset of samples was prepared in parallel using single-end sample barcoding, then pooled and co-amplified after Illumina adapter ligation. Patient repertoires were compared against roughly 10 previously published healthy control repertoires from donors aged about 6 to 26 years.

To demonstrate the VDJtools post-analysis software, the study profiled TCR beta repertoires from the peripheral blood of around 13 young patients with multiple sclerosis. The multiple sclerosis patients were children and adolescents between roughly 6 and 15 years of age. A note on this clonotype: Its specific antigen is unknown. Nothing much larger sits one base from this clone, and base qualities are not available.

The method was PCR. The data were produced on an Illumina HiSeq 2500. To reduce PCR and sequencing biases, unique molecular identifiers were built into the TCR beta cDNA libraries. Every 1 to 10 million input T cells yielded roughly 0.5 million cDNA molecules, meaning each molecule approximated one T cell. The same protocol used for the earlier healthy control dataset was applied to prepare and sequence the patient libraries. Samples belonging to the same batch were prepared together, multiplexed and sequenced on a shared HiSeq lane. The paper's data handling went like this. Raw barcoded reads were processed with MIGEC, discarding single-read molecular identifier groups before consensus assembly and CDR3 extraction. VDJtools was used for post-analysis of the clonotype tables, and diversity was normalized by down-sampling every dataset to the size of the smallest sample. To correct batch-related cross-sample contamination, repertoire overlap clustering matched CDR3 amino acid sequences but not nucleotide sequences. TCRdb handled the public reads itself, with Q25 trimming in fastp and clone calling in MiXCR, and kept productive beta chains. When rows share a CDR3 protein, they turn into one entry using the most common DNA and genes. The V and J calls reflect TCRdb's pipeline rather than the authors' work. The sample table records more than 500,000 distinct CDR3 sequences; roughly 34% of these occur just once. 4.5% to 7.5% of the sample is in the top ten clones.

General study outcomes and caveats: The multiple sclerosis patient group was slightly younger than the control group. Direct clustering with F measure revealed strong co-clustering of samples prepared in the same batch, which led to a batch-effect correction. Significantly lower normalized Chao1 diversity was found in multiple sclerosis patients than in controls, suggesting substantial peripheral T-cell clonal expansion. Significantly higher frequencies in patients than in controls were found for about 5 TRBV segments, including TRBV5-6, TRBV5-1 and TRBV20-1.

The CDR3 runs 13 residues from the cysteine to the phenylalanine. The entry retains the CDR3 DNA only, 39 bases that are in frame from base 1. The germline V gene sets CDR1 to SGHRS and CDR2 to YFSETQ. V ends up 4 bases short and J 12 bases short, with an unmatched junction base count of 8. Sequencing used blood. The sequence was collected from a girl between 2 and 17 years old with multiple sclerosis. Rearrangement joined TRBV5-1 to TRBJ2-1; 9 bases in the junction line up with TRBD1. The DNA sequence is given as TGCGCCAGCAGCCCCGGACTGGGACAGGGGCAGTTCTTC. Translated, this is CASSPGLGQGQFF.